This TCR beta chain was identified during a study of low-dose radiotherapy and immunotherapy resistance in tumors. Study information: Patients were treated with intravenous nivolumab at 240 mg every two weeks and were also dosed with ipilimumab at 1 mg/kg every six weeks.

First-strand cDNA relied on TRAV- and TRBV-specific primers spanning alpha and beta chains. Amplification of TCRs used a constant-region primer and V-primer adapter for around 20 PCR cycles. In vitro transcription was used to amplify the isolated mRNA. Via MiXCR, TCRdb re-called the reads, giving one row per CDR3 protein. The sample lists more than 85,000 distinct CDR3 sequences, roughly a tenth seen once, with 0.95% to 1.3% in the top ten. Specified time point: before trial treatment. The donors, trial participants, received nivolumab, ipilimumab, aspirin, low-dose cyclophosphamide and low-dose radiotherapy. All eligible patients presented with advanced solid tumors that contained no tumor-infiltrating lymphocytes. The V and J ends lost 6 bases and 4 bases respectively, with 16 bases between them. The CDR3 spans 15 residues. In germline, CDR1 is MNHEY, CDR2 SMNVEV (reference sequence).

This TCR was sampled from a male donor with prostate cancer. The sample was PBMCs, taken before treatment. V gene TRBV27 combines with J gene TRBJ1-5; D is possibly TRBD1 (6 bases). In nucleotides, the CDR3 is TGTGCCAGCAGAGATAAGCTCACAGGGAATCAGCCCCAGCATTTT. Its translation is CASRDKLTGNQPQHF.